This T cell receptor (beta chain) is from a study of T cells after yellow fever vaccination. At least ten counts were recorded for this clonotype. Universal primer sites and UMIs were introduced during 5'RACE template-switching synthesis of TCR cDNA. TCRdb used MiXCR to reprocess the 5' RACE reads, holding one entry per CDR3 protein. The sample lists 65,000 to 70,000 distinct CDR3 sequences, 5.9% seen once, with about 2% in the top ten. V was clipped by 8 bases and J by 0 bases, with 26 bases between them. Per the germline V gene, CDR1 is ENHRY and CDR2 is SYGVKD. This CDR3 spans 19 amino acids. Here the sequenced sample was CD4+ T cells sorted from PBMCs, taken around 15 days after the first yellow fever vaccination. V is TRBV10-3 and J is TRBJ2-1; D remains unclear. This TCR was sampled from a man aged 18 to 35 who received the YFV17D yellow fever vaccine. DNA for the CDR3: TGTGCCATCGCGGAGACCGCAAGACCTTTGGCTGGCTCCTACAATGAGCAGTTCTTC. Amino acids: CAIAETARPLAGSYNEQFF.